In this sample, the clone carrying this T cell receptor beta chain turned up a few times. Its cognate antigen is unknown. The data originate from a study of CD8 T cells in ankylosing spondylitis. Between the trimmed V and J ends, which lost 0 bases and 6 bases, there was a span of 8 bases. Germline V CDR1 and CDR2: DFQATT, SNEGSKA (reference sequence). The CDR3 runs to 13 residues. TCRdb recomputed calls from the 5' RACE reads with MiXCR, one row per CDR3 protein. Of about 540,000 distinct CDR3 sequences in the sample, 9.5% to 15% were seen once. General study results and limits: A TCR beta motif of roughly eight highly homologous variants appeared characteristic of ankylosing spondylitis blood. Earlier literature documents some of the motif variants in reactive arthritis synovial fluid and blood.

This sequence was found in a male donor with ankylosing spondylitis. The sample comprised blood, either unsorted or a sorted T cell fraction (not recorded which). The rearrangement links TRBV20-1 to TRBJ2-2; D may be TRBD1 or TRBD2 (5 bases each). Here the CDR3 DNA reads TGCAGTGCTAGAGACAGGGACGCCGGGGAGCTGTTTTTT. Its translation: CSARDRDAGELFF.